Described below is a single TCR beta chain sequence and its context. This entry is derived from a study of siplizumab effects on memory and regulatory T cells. Germline values: CDR1 SGHRS, CDR2 YFSETQ. Trimming took 7 bases from V and 5 from J; bases not matched to a gene: 16. There are 17 residues in the CDR3. The protocol was immunoSEQ multiplex PCR, while the TCRdb copy is restricted to in-frame clones and leaves out a portion. The data contain about 82,000 clones, roughly 87% of them singletons. V is TRBV5-1 and J is TRBJ2-2; 8 bases map to TRBD2. This TCR came from a human donor in good health. The sample consisted of Tregs sorted from blood. The CDR3 reads CASVRLAGGGQTGELFF. The DNA of the CDR3 is TGCGCCAGCGTCAGGCTGGCGGGGGGCGGTCAAACCGGGGAGCTGTTTTTT.